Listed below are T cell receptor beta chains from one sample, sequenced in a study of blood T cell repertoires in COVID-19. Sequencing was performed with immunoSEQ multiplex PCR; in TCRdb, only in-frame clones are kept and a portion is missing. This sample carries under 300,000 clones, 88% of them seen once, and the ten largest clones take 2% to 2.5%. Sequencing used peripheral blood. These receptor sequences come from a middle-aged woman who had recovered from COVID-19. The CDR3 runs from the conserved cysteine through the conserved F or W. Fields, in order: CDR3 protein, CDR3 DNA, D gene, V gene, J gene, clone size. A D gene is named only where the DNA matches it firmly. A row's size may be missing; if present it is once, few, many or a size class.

CDR3 protein: CASSVGTGGEKLFF
CDR3 DNA: TGTGCCAGTAGTGTTGGGACAGGGGGCGAAAAACTGTTTTTT
D gene: TRBD1
V gene: TRBV19
J gene: TRBJ1-4
clone size: NA

CDR3 protein: CATSRGFTGFTEAFF
CDR3 DNA: TGTGCCACCAGCAGAGGCTTTACAGGATTCACTGAAGCTTTCTTT
D gene: NA
V gene: TRBV15
J gene: TRBJ1-1
clone size: NA

CDR3 protein: CASSESDLPYEQYF
CDR3 DNA: TGTGCCAGCAGTGAATCGGACTTGCCCTACGAGCAGTACTTC
D gene: NA
V gene: TRBV25-1
J gene: TRBJ2-7
clone size: NA

CDR3 protein: CASSFYTEAFF
CDR3 DNA: TGTGCCAGCAGCTTCTACACTGAAGCTTTCTTT
D gene: NA
V gene: TRBV7-9
J gene: TRBJ1-1
clone size: NA

CDR3 protein: CASSQVDRGMSGYTF
CDR3 DNA: TGTGCCAGCAGCCAAGTGGACAGGGGGATGAGCGGCTACACCTTC
D gene: TRBD1
V gene: TRBV4-2
J gene: TRBJ1-2
clone size: few

CDR3 protein: CAKPTSGSYEQYF
CDR3 DNA: TGTGCCAAACCGACTAGCGGCTCCTACGAGCAGTACTTC
D gene: TRBD2
V gene: TRBV27
J gene: TRBJ2-7
clone size: NA

CDR3 protein: CASSRGSRFF
CDR3 DNA: TGTGCCAGCAGTAGGGGGTCCCGGTTCTTC
D gene: NA
V gene: TRBV28
J gene: TRBJ2-1
clone size: NA

CDR3 protein: CAWTIGGTGFYEQYF
CDR3 DNA: TGTGCCTGGACGATCGGGGGGACAGGCTTCTACGAGCAGTACTTC
D gene: NA
V gene: TRBV30
J gene: TRBJ2-7
clone size: NA

CDR3 protein: CASSSSRVPTDTQYF
CDR3 DNA: TGTGCCAGCAGCTCGTCGCGGGTCCCTACAGATACGCAGTATTTT
D gene: NA
V gene: TRBV7-8
J gene: TRBJ2-3
clone size: once

CDR3 protein: CASSTGQGGSYGYTF
CDR3 DNA: TGTGCCAGTAGTACCGGACAGGGAGGGTCCTATGGCTACACCTTC
D gene: TRBD1
V gene: TRBV19
J gene: TRBJ1-2
clone size: NA

CDR3 protein: CASSLFGQGADSPLHF
CDR3 DNA: TGTGCCAGCAGTTTGTTCGGACAGGGGGCCGATTCACCCCTCCACTTT
D gene: TRBD1
V gene: TRBV28
J gene: TRBJ1-6
clone size: NA

CDR3 protein: CACAQRVEQYF
CDR3 DNA: TGTGCCTGCGCCCAGCGAGTAGAGCAGTACTTC
D gene: NA
V gene: TRBV30
J gene: TRBJ2-7
clone size: NA

CDR3 protein: CASTPGQEDNEQFF
CDR3 DNA: TGTGCCAGTACACCGGGACAGGAGGACAATGAGCAGTTCTTC
D gene: TRBD1
V gene: TRBV19
J gene: TRBJ2-1
clone size: NA

CDR3 protein: CASSDRGDQPQHF
CDR3 DNA: TGTGCCAGCAGTGACCGGGGAGATCAGCCCCAGCATTTT
D gene: NA
V gene: TRBV2
J gene: TRBJ1-5
clone size: NA

CDR3 protein: CAWSSKTGGFEKLFF
CDR3 DNA: TGTGCCTGGAGTTCTAAGACAGGGGGCTTTGAAAAACTGTTTTTT
D gene: TRBD1
V gene: TRBV30
J gene: TRBJ1-4
clone size: NA

CDR3 protein: CASSPTATAELQPQHF
CDR3 DNA: TGCGCCAGCAGCCCCACAGCGACAGCAGAACTCCAGCCCCAGCATTTT
D gene: NA
V gene: TRBV4-3
J gene: TRBJ1-5
clone size: NA

CDR3 protein: CASSQDLEGAGGQPQHF
CDR3 DNA: TGTGCCAGCAGCCAAGATCTTGAGGGGGCCGGGGGTCAGCCCCAGCATTTT
D gene: TRBD1
V gene: TRBV3-1/TRBV3-2
J gene: TRBJ1-5
clone size: NA